The next 31 T cell receptor beta chains were all read from a single sample in a study of OX40 agonist ivuxolimab in advanced cancers. This table comes from immunoSEQ multiplex PCR, and its TCRdb copy is limited to in-frame clones, with some not included. The table includes about 20,000 clones, around nine tenths detected once. Specimen: CD4+ or CD8+ T cells sorted from blood, collected in a trial of the OX40 agonist ivuxolimab. Source of these receptors: an adult with an advanced solid tumor such as melanoma, head and neck, liver or kidney cancer.

The chain is built from TRBV27 and TRBJ1-5; D is ambiguous. The CDR3 length is 14 residues. V was trimmed by 1 base and J by 5 bases, leaving 9 bases between them. Germline CDR1 reads MNHEY; CDR2 reads SMNVEV (reference sequence). The CDR3 coding sequence is TGTGCCAGCAGTTTATACAGTCACGATCAGCCCCAGCATTTT. It encodes CASSLYSHDQPQHF.

The gene calls are TRBV9 and TRBJ1-4; TRBD1 is a possible D gene (6 bases). CDR1 is SGDLS, CDR2 YYNGEE, per germline. V was cut by 3 bases and J by 4 bases, with 22 bases left in between. CDR3 size: 18 residues. The CDR3 nucleotides are TGTGCCAGCAGCGCCAGGGGCACAGTGACCGAATTTAATGAAAAACTGTTTTTT. Translating it yields CASSARGTVTEFNEKLFF.

The chain combines TRBV27 with TRBJ1-1, with D perhaps matching TRBD1 (6 bases). In germline, CDR1 is MNHEY, CDR2 SMNVEV (reference sequence). V was clipped by 6 bases and J by 1 base, with 12 bases between them. The CDR3 totals 14 residues. The CDR3 here is CASRVGQGNTEAFF. In DNA form, the CDR3 reads TGTGCCAGCAGGGTGGGACAAGGGAACACTGAAGCTTTCTTT.

This clone was picked up a small number of times. Here the CDR3 reads CSGGEGKAYEQYF. In nucleotides, the CDR3 is TGCAGCGGGGGGGAGGGAAAAGCCTACGAGCAGTACTTC. V usage is TRBV29-1 and J usage is TRBJ2-7; 7 bases agree with TRBD2. Unmatched junction bases numbered 8, after V lost 7 bases and J lost 2 bases. The CDR3 extends over 13 amino acids. The germline gives CDR1 SQVTM, CDR2 ANQGSEA.

The chain links TRBV4-1 to TRBJ2-3, with D maybe TRBD1 (6 bases). V dropped 0 bases and J dropped 6 bases, with 19 bases sitting between them. Germline CDR1 reads MGHRA; CDR2 reads YSYEKL. CDR3 length equals 17 residues. CDR3 nucleotide sequence: TGCGCCAGCAGCCAAGAGGATCAAGGGGGATCTGCGGATACGCAGTATTTT. Protein: CASSQEDQGGSADTQYF.

V usage is TRBV7-6 and J usage is TRBJ2-7; 7 nucleotides align to TRBD2. Germline CDR1 is SGHVS and CDR2 is FNYEAQ. V was pared by 0 bases and J by 5 bases, with 7 bases of the junction left unmatched. This CDR3 has 15 residues. In nucleotides, the CDR3 is TGTGCCAGCAGCTTAGCTTTTGCGGGAGTAAACGAGCAGTACTTC. This encodes CASSLAFAGVNEQYF.

A note on this clone: The junction departs from germline at one end; a sequencing error may be responsible. The V call is TRBV9, the J call TRBJ2-7, with 7 bases identical to TRBD1. CDR3 length equals 14 residues. CDR1 is SGDLS and CDR2 is YYNGEE in the germline V gene. CDR3 sequence (DNA): TGTGCCAGCAGCGTGGGGGACAGATCCTATGAGCAGTACTTC. It specifies CASSVGDRSYEQYF.

The rearrangement links TRBV29-1 to TRBJ2-3; 10 bases are a match to TRBD2. Germline CDR1 reads SQVTM; CDR2 reads ANQGSEA. CDR3 size: 14 residues. V lost 5 bases and J lost 6; bases outside the gene matches: 8. CDR3 region: CSVWASGGPDTQYF. The CDR3 DNA sequence: TGCAGCGTTTGGGCTAGCGGGGGCCCTGATACGCAGTATTTT.

The V call is TRBV5-6, the J call TRBJ2-2, with TRBD2 identical over 11 bases. The CDR3 contains 16 residues. After removal of 0 bases from V and 3 bases from J, the junction contained 1 base not matched to a gene. Germline CDR1 is SGHDT and CDR2 is YYEEEE. The CDR3 sequence: CASSLGLAGYTGELFF. The DNA of the CDR3 is TGTGCCAGCAGCTTGGGACTAGCGGGGTACACCGGGGAGCTGTTTTTT.

The chain is built from TRBV6-5 and TRBJ1-2; 7 nucleotides agree with TRBD1. Trimming cost V 5 bases and J 0 bases; bases outside gene matches: 3. Germline loops: CDR1 MNHEY, CDR2 SVGAGI. The CDR3 length is 14 residues. The CDR3 region has the DNA TGTGCCAGCAGTCACAGGGGAACTAACTATGGCTACACCTTC. As protein: CASSHRGTNYGYTF.

The rearrangement uses TRBV15 and TRBJ2-6; 7 nucleotides line up with TRBD1. Germline V gene sequence: CDR1 LNHNV, CDR2 YYDKDF (reference sequence). Trimming cost V 2 bases and J 0 bases; bases outside gene matches: 7. The CDR3 has 18 residues. The CDR3 DNA reads TGTGCCACCAGCAGACCCAGACAGGGCAGCTCTGGGGCCAACGTCCTGACTTTC. Residues: CATSRPRQGSSGANVLTF.

The chain recombines TRBV4-1 with TRBJ1-5; TRBD1 is a possible D gene (6 bases). V was clipped by 1 base and J by 5 bases, with 15 bases between them. Germline CDR1 reads MGHRA; CDR2 reads YSYEKL. There are 16 residues in the CDR3. The CDR3 bases are TGCGCCAGCAGCCAAGTTCAGGGGCTTGGGGATCAGCCCCAGCATTTT. Translating it yields CASSQVQGLGDQPQHF.

This chain joins TRBV5-6 and TRBJ2-7, with 8 bases lining up with TRBD1. There are 12 residues in the CDR3. Germline trimming cut 4 bases from V and 6 bases from J; bases unmatched to any gene: 3. Germline values: CDR1 SGHDT, CDR2 YYEEEE. The CDR3: CASSDRGREQYF. The CDR3 DNA is TGTGCCAGCAGCGACAGGGGACGCGAGCAGTACTTC.

The count of this clone is one. The chain combines TRBV7-8 with TRBJ2-3; no reliable D call. Germline V CDR1 and CDR2: SGHVS, FQNEAQ. Trimming removed 4 bases from V and 2 bases from J, with 4 bases in between. This CDR3 has 12 residues. DNA for the CDR3: TGTGCCAGCAGCTCTGTCACAGATACGCAGTATTTT. Amino acids: CASSSVTDTQYF. Full variable domain (rest looked up from reference TRBV7-8 and TRBJ2-3): GAGVSQSPRYKVAKRGQDVALRCDPISGHVSLFWYQQALGQGPEFLTYFQNEAQLDKSGLPSDRFFAERPEGSVSTLKIQRTQQEDSAVYLCASSSVTDTQYFGPGTRLTVL.

This rearrangement joins TRBV27 to TRBJ1-3, with 10 bases matching TRBD1. The V and J ends lost 6 bases and 2 bases, in that order; junction bases with no gene match: 4. Germline CDR1 and CDR2: MNHEY and SMNVEV (reference sequence). The CDR3 consists of 15 residues. CDR3 nucleotide sequence: TGTGCCAGCAGGGGGGGGACAGGGGCTGGAAACACCATATATTTT. Amino acids: CASRGGTGAGNTIYF.

The chain combines TRBV7-2 with TRBJ2-7, with D possibly being TRBD2 (6 bases). The CDR3 totals 17 residues. CDR1 and CDR2 from the germline V gene are SGHTA and FQGNSA. V was pared by 5 bases and J by 0 bases, with 20 bases between. The CDR3 is CASSLPFSGYSSYEQYF. CDR3 DNA: TGTGCCAGCAGCCTACCTTTTAGCGGTTATAGCTCCTACGAGCAGTACTTC. The whole variable domain, filled in from reference TRBV7-2 and TRBJ2-7, reads GAGVSQSPSNKVTEKGKDVELRCDPISGHTALYWYRQSLGQGLEFLIYFQGNSAPDKSGLPSDRFSAERTGGSVSTLTIQRTQQEDSAVYLCASSLPFSGYSSYEQYFGPGTRLTVT.

The V call is TRBV6-9, the J call TRBJ2-7; D might be TRBD2 (5 bases). From germline, CDR1 is MNHGY and CDR2 SVAAGI. The ends were cut back, 7 bases at V and 3 bases at J, with 7 bases in the middle. CDR3 length equals 11 residues. The CDR3 region has the DNA TGTGCCAGCACCCGGGACTACGAGCAGTACTTC. This codes for CASTRDYEQYF.

This sequence joins TRBV15 and TRBJ1-1; D may be TRBD1 (6 bases). Germline CDR1 reads LNHNV; CDR2 reads YYDKDF (reference sequence). There are 14 residues in the CDR3. The V end was cut by 5 bases, the J end by 2 bases, with 12 bases between. CDR3 nucleotide sequence: TGTGCCACCAGCGGTGGGACACCTAACACTGAAGCTTTCTTT. Protein product: CATSGGTPNTEAFF.

The V and J genes are TRBV6-4 and TRBJ2-7, with 8 bases that match TRBD1. Germline V gives CDR1 MRHNA, CDR2 SNTAGT. Trimming took 5 bases from V and 5 from J; bases not matched to a gene: 8. The CDR3 loop spans 14 amino acids. CDR3 nucleotide sequence: TGTGCCAGCAGTTCAGGGGGCCGGACCGACGAGCAGTACTTC. The encoded protein is CASSSGGRTDEQYF.

The rearrangement joins TRBV28 to TRBJ2-2; TRBD1 or TRBD2 may be the D gene (5 bases each). There are 14 residues in the CDR3. The V end lost 7 bases, the J end lost 2 bases, and 11 bases lay between the germline ends. The germline gives CDR1 MDHEN, CDR2 SYDVKM. CDR3 sequence: CASTPGPNTGELFF. DNA of the CDR3: TGTGCCAGCACCCCGGGACCCAACACCGGGGAGCTGTTTTTT.

This chain uses TRBV10-2 with TRBJ2-1; D not certain. CDR3 length: 12 residues. From germline, CDR1 is WSHSY and CDR2 SAAADI. V lost 2 bases and J 10 bases, leaving 9 bases between the germline ends. Here the CDR3 reads CASSESSPEQFF. CDR3 sequence (DNA): TGCGCCAGCAGTGAGAGCAGCCCAGAGCAGTTCTTC.

Here the CDR3 DNA reads TGTGCCAGTAGTATAGGTGGGGGATCTGAAGCTTTCTTT. Amino acids: CASSIGGGSEAFF. V is TRBV19 and J is TRBJ1-1, with D perhaps TRBD1 (5 bases). Germline CDR1 and CDR2: LNHDA and SQIVND (reference sequence). CDR3 length equals 13 residues. V was trimmed by 1 base and J by 6 bases, leaving 9 bases between them.

V usage is TRBV7-9 and J usage is TRBJ2-3; no definite D call. V was shortened by 10 bases and J by 5 bases, with 19 bases between the two germline ends. This CDR3 spans 14 amino acids. CDR1 is SEHNR and CDR2 is FQNEAQ in the germline V gene (reference sequence). The chain's CDR3 is CATEDRSRLDTQYF. In DNA form, the CDR3 reads TGTGCCACCGAGGACCGAAGCCGTCTAGATACGCAGTATTTT.

This sequence joins TRBV9 and TRBJ2-1; D may be TRBD1 (5 bases). V was shortened by 0 bases and J by 3 bases, with 10 bases between the two germline ends. Per the germline V gene, CDR1 is SGDLS and CDR2 is YYNGEE. The CDR3 totals 15 residues. CDR3 DNA sequence: TGTGCCAGCAGCGTAGCTGCACAGGTCTACAATGAGCAGTTCTTC. This codes for CASSVAAQVYNEQFF.

This clone was observed a single time. V usage is TRBV6-4 and J usage is TRBJ2-3, with a weak D call TRBD2 (6 bases). V shed 4 bases and J shed 0 bases, with 11 bases lying between them. CDR3 length equals 15 residues. Germline CDR1 MRHNA, CDR2 SNTAGT. CDR3 sequence reads: CASSAASGSTDTQYF. CDR3 DNA: TGTGCCAGCAGTGCTGCAAGCGGGAGCACAGATACGCAGTATTTT.

The chain is built from TRBV27 and TRBJ2-1; perhaps TRBD2 as D (6 bases). CDR1 is MNHEY and CDR2 is SMNVEV in the germline V gene (reference sequence). The V end lost 0 bases, the J end lost 2 bases, and 11 bases lay between the germline ends. This CDR3 contains 16 residues. Written as DNA, the CDR3 is TGTGCCAGCAGTTTATCAAGCGGGTATACCTACAATGAGCAGTTCTTC. Amino acid sequence: CASSLSSGYTYNEQFF.

This sequence joins TRBV9 and TRBJ2-5; D ambiguous. The germline V gene encodes CDR1 SGDLS and CDR2 YYNGEE. The CDR3 is made up of 14 amino acids. Trimming removed 4 bases at V and 1 base at J, with 11 bases between. The CDR3 is CASSTPSPQETQYF. For the CDR3, the DNA is TGTGCCAGCAGCACCCCCTCCCCCCAAGAGACCCAGTACTTC. Full variable domain (missing parts from reference TRBV9 and TRBJ2-5): DSGVTQTPKHLITATGQRVTLRCSPRSGDLSVYWYQQSLDQGLQFLIQYYNGEERAKGNILERFSAQQFPDLHSELNLSSLELGDSALYFCASSTPSPQETQYFGPGTRLLVL.

The chain recombines TRBV6-1 with TRBJ2-5; D might be TRBD1 (5 bases). This CDR3 has 14 amino acids. Germline CDR1 is MNHNS and CDR2 is SASEGT. V was cut by 1 base and J by 5 bases, with 11 bases left in between. CDR3 loop: CASSEVGWGETQYF. CDR3 in DNA: TGTGCCAGCAGTGAAGTAGGGTGGGGCGAGACCCAGTACTTC.

This sequence joins TRBV7-8 and TRBJ1-5; D not certain. CDR3 length: 13 residues. Trimming cost V 7 bases and J 0 bases, with 7 bases left between them. The germline V gene has CDR1 SGHVS and CDR2 FQNEAQ. CDR3 loop: CASTRNSNQPQHF. The CDR3 DNA sequence: TGTGCCAGCACCCGAAATAGCAATCAGCCCCAGCATTTT.

The CDR3 DNA reads TGTGCCAGCAGCTTAACGGGAGGGCCAACAGATACGCAGTATTTT. It specifies CASSLTGGPTDTQYF. This chain uses TRBV7-3 with TRBJ2-3, with 7 nucleotides matching TRBD2. CDR1 is SGHTA and CDR2 is FQGTGA in the germline V gene. The CDR3 sequence is 15 residues long. V lost 0 bases and J lost 3; bases outside the gene matches: 3.

In this sample, this clone turned up a few times. This rearrangement joins TRBV11-3 to TRBJ2-1; a possible D gene is TRBD2 (6 bases). With 1 base removed from V and 7 bases from J, the gap between germline ends came to 11 bases. The CDR3 has 14 amino acids. Germline lookup yields CDR1 SGHNT and CDR2 YENEEA. CDR3 protein: CASSLAGLSNEQFF. CDR3 DNA: TGTGCCAGCAGCTTAGCGGGACTCTCGAATGAGCAGTTCTTC. The whole variable domain, remainder taken from reference TRBV11-3 and TRBJ2-1, is EAGVVQSPRYKIIEKKQPVAFWCNPISGHNTLYWYLQNLGQGPELLIRYENEEAVDDSQLPKDRFSAERLKGVDSTLKIQPAELGDSAVYLCASSLAGLSNEQFFGPGTRLTVL.